This TCR beta chain came from a study of neurological immune-mediated disorders. Regarding the study as a whole: The absence of any CDR3 amino acid sequence shared by expanded clones across subjects suggests that repertoires were private in all groups. Patients with HTLV-1-associated myelopathy showed the most TCR clonal expansion. Those with multiple sclerosis showed the least, falling below healthy controls.

Documented time point: longitudinal time-point 2. As healthy controls, volunteers from a blood bank in Maryland, USA, were used. With regard to this clonotype: The antigen remains unidentified.

5'RACE with 10-nucleotide random UMIs generated the cDNA. TCRdb fed the 5' RACE reads into MiXCR, producing one record per CDR3 protein. The data contain some 60,000 distinct CDR3 sequences, more than 8% of them seen just once; the ten biggest clones take up 12%. V lost 3 bases, J lost 0 bases, and 5 bases lay in between. The CDR3 is 13 amino acids. From germline, CDR1 is LGHNT and CDR2 FRNRAP. The receptor's source is a man aged 25 to 40 in good health. The chain uses TRBV12-5 and TRBJ1-1; D uncertain. The source material was PBMCs. As DNA, the CDR3 is TGTGCTAGTGGTTTTGCGCTGAACACTGAAGCTTTCTTT. Protein product: CASGFALNTEAFF.